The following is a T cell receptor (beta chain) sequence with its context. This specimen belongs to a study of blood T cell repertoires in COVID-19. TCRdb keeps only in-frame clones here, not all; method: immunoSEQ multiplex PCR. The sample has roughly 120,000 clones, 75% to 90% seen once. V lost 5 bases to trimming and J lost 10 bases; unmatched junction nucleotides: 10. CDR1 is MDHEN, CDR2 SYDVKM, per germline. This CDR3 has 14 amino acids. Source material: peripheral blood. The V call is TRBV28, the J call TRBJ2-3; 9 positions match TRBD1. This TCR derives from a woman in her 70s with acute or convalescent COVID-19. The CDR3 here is CASSEPGQGRSQYF. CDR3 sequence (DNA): TGTGCCAGCAGTGAGCCGGGACAGGGCAGATCGCAGTATTTT. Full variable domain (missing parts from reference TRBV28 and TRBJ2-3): DVKVTQSSRYLVKRTGEKVFLECVQDMDHENMFWYRQDPGLGLRLIYFSYDVKMKEKGDIPEGYSVSREKKERFSLILESASTNQTSMYLCASSEPGQGRSQYFGPGTRLTVL.